The 6 T cell receptor delta chains below all came from one sample that was sequenced in a study of gamma-delta T cells after stem cell transplantation. TCRdb called clones anew from the RT-PCR reads with CATT. The sample holds 250 to 350 delta-chain clones; about 7% are singletons and the top ten take nearly 70%. The sample taken for sequencing was gamma-delta T cells. Receptor source: a human donor. It is not recorded whose cells these are; they may come from a transplant donor.

With respect to this clone: TCRdb has a much larger clone's protein, which differs at residue 12 from the translation of this DNA, likely because of a read error; what is shown is the protein translated from the DNA. The V gene is TRDV2, the J gene TRDJ1; 9 positions agree with TRDD3. The length of the CDR3 is 16 residues. Germline lookup yields CDR1 GEAIGNYY and CDR2 EKD. CDR3: CACDDLTGGHTEKLIF. CDR3 coding DNA: TGTGCCTGTGACGACTTAACTGGGGGACACACCGAAAAACTCATCTTT.

By proportion, this clone is large. The CDR3 DNA follows: TGTGCCTGTGACAGGGTGGGGCCCAAGGACCGAGAGGATAAACTCATCTTT. It encodes CACDRVGPKDREDKLIF. This chain connects TRDV2 to TRDJ1; perhaps TRDD3 as D (5 bases). Germline CDR1 GEAIGNYY, CDR2 EKD. V lost 2 bases to trimming and J lost 5 bases, with 23 bases between them. There are 17 residues in the CDR3.

Without a V gene call, the J gene is given as TRDJ1; the tabulated D call, TRDD3, remains unverified against the DNA. CDR3 length: 16 residues. This CDR3 is CACDTVGITTADKLIF. The DNA for the CDR3 is TGTGCCTGTGACACCGTAGGGATAACCACGGCCGATAAACTCATCTTT.

This clone has more than one count but fewer than ten. A much more abundant neighbour one base away suggests this may be a read error. V gene TRDV2 combines with J gene TRDJ1; 7 bases line up with TRDD3. Losses at the gene ends were 0 bases for V and 2 bases for J; bases not matched to a gene: 17. This CDR3 has 19 residues. Germline V gene data show CDR1 as GEAIGNYY and CDR2 as EKD. CDR3 in amino acids: CACDTVYGPAGIKTDKLIF. As DNA, the CDR3 is TGTGCCTGTGACACCGTCTATGGTCCTGCGGGGATAAAGACCGATAAACTCATCTTT.

Turning to this clone: A read error may explain this, as a much larger clone is one base away. This chain uses TRDV2 with TRDJ1; 7 bases agree with TRDD3. Germline trimming cut 3 bases from V and 1 base from J; bases unmatched to any gene: 19. Germline CDR1 is GEAIGNYY and CDR2 is EKD. The CDR3 is 19 amino acids. CDR3 DNA sequence: TGTGCCTGTGACGCCGTACTGAGGGATACAAATGTTGGCACCGATAAACTCATCTTT. It is translated as CACDAVLRDTNVGTDKLIF.

A few counts support this clone. CDR3 residues: CACDPTGGHTDKLIF. The CDR3 coding sequence is TGTGCCTGTGACCCCACTGGGGGACACACCGATAAACTCATCTTT. V and J are TRDV2 and TRDJ1, with 9 bases lining up with TRDD3. The CDR3 totals 15 residues. With 3 bases clipped from V and 0 bases from J, the junction kept 4 bases outside the gene matches. Per the germline V gene, CDR1 is GEAIGNYY and CDR2 is EKD.